This T cell receptor (beta chain) was found in a study of beta chain features in type 1 diabetes. Findings and limits, study-wide: Shorter TCRB CDR3s, moderately but significantly so, were found in Type 1 diabetes patients in all four CD4+ subsets.

Unmatched junction bases numbered 0, after V lost 0 bases and J lost 4 bases. This CDR3 is built from 15 residues. From germline, CDR1 is SGHAT and CDR2 FQNNGV. Investigators reverse transcribed all isolated RNA, so they sequenced expressed TCRB transcripts. Profiled with immunoSEQ multiplex PCR; TCRdb holds only in-frame clones, not every one. This table holds fewer than 400,000 clones, 9.3% found once. In its sample, this clone was seen a few times. Antigen: not known. The clonotype was recovered from a young man with type 1 diabetes. The material sequenced was central memory CD4+ T cells from blood. The chain uses TRBV11-2 and TRBJ2-1; TRBD2 agrees at 10 bases. The CDR3 nucleotides read TGTGCCAGCAGCTTAGAAGCGGGGGGGTACAATGAGCAGTTCTTC. It encodes CASSLEAGGYNEQFF.